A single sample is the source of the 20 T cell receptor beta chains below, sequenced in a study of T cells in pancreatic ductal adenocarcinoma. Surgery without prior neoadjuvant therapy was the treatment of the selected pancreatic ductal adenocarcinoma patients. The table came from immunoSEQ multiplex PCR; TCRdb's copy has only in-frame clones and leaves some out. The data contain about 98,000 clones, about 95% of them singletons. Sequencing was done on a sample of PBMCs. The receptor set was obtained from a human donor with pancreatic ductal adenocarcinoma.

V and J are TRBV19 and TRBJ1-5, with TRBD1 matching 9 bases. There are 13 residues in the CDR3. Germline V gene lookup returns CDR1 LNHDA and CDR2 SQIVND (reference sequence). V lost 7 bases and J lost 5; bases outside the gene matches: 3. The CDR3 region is CASKRTGDQPQHF. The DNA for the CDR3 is TGTGCCAGTAAAAGGACAGGGGATCAGCCCCAGCATTTT.

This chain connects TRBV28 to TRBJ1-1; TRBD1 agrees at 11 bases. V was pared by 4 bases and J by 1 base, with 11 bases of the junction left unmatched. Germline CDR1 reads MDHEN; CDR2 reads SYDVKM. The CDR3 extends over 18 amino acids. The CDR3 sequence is CASSSRYGQGAGNTEAFF. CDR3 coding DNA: TGTGCCAGCAGTTCCCGGTATGGACAGGGGGCAGGGAACACTGAAGCTTTCTTT.

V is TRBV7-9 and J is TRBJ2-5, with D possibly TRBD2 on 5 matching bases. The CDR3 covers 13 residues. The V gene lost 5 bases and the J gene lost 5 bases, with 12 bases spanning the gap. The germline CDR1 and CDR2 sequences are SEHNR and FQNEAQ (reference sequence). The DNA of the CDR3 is TGTGCCAGCAGCCTCCGAGGGCTTGAGACCCAGTACTTC. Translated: CASSLRGLETQYF.

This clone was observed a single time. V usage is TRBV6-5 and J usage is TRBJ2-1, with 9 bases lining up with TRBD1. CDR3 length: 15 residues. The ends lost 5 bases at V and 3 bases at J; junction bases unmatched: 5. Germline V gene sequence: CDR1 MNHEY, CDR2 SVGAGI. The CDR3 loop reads CASSNTGGDYNEQFF. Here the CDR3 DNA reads TGTGCCAGCAGTAATACAGGGGGCGACTACAATGAGCAGTTCTTC.

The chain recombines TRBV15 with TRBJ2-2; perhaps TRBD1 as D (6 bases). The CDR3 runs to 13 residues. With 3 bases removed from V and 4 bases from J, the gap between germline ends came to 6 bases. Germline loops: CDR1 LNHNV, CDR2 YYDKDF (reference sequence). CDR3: CATSRDSTGELFF. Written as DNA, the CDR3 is TGTGCCACCAGCAGGGACAGCACCGGGGAGCTGTTTTTT. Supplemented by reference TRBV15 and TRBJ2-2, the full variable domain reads DAMVIQNPRYQVTQFGKPVTLSCSQTLNHNVMYWYQQKSSQAPKLLFHYYDKDFNNEADTPDNFQSRRPNTSFCFLDIRSPGLGDTAMYLCATSRDSTGELFFGEGSRLTVL.

The CDR3 DNA is TGTGCCAGCACCAAACCGGGACAGCAAGAGACCCAGTACTTC. It translates to CASTKPGQQETQYF. This rearrangement joins TRBV6-1 to TRBJ2-5; 7 nucleotides match TRBD1. The junction had 7 bases not matched to a gene; V was cut back by 7 bases and J by 2 bases. This CDR3 is built from 14 residues. Germline assignment: CDR1 MNHNS and CDR2 SASEGT.

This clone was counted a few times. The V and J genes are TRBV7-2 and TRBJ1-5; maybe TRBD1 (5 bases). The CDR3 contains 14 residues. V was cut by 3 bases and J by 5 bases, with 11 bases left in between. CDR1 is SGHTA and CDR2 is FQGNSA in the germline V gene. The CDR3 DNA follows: TGTGCCAGCAGCTTGGGAACAGGAGATCAGCCCCAGCATTTT. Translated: CASSLGTGDQPQHF.

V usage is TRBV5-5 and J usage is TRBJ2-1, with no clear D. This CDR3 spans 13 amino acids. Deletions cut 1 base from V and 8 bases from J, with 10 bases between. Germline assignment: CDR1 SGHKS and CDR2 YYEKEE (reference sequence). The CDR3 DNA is TGTGCCAGCAGCTTGAGAGTTAGTGATGAGCAGTTCTTC. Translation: CASSLRVSDEQFF.

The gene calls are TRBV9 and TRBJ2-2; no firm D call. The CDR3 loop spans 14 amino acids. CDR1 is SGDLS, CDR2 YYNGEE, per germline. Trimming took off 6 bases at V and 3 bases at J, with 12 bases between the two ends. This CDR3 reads CASKSRRDTGELFF. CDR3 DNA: TGTGCCAGCAAGTCACGACGGGACACCGGGGAGCTGTTTTTT.

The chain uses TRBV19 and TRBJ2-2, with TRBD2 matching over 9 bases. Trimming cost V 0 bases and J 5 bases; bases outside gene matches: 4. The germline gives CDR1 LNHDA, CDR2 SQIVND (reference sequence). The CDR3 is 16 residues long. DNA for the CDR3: TGTGCCAGTAGTATAGAAGGAAGCGGGAGGACCGGGGAGCTGTTTTTT. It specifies CASSIEGSGRTGELFF.

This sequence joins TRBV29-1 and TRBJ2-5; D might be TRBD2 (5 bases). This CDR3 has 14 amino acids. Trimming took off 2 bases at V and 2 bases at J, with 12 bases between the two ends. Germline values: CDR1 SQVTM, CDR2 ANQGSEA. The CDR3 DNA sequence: TGCAGCGTTGAACGGTGGACGGGACAAGAGACCCAGTACTTC. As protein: CSVERWTGQETQYF.

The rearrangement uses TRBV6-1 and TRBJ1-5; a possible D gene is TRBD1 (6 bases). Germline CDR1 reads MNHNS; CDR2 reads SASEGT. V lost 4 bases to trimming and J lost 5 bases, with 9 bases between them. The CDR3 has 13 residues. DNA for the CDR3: TGTGCCAGCAGTGTACAGGGAGATCAGCCCCAGCATTTT. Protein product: CASSVQGDQPQHF.

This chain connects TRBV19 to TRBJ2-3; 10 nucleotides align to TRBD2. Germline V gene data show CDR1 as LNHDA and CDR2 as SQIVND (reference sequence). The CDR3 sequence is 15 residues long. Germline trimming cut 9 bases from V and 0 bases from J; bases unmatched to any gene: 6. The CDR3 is CASLRTSGSTDTQYF. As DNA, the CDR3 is TGTGCCAGCCTTCGGACTAGCGGTAGCACAGATACGCAGTATTTT. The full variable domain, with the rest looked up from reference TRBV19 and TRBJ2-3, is DGGITQSPKYLFRKEGQNVTLSCEQNLNHDAMYWYRQDPGQGLRLIYYSQIVNDFQKGDIAEGYSVSREKKESFPLTVTSAQKNPTAFYLCASLRTSGSTDTQYFGPGTRLTVL.

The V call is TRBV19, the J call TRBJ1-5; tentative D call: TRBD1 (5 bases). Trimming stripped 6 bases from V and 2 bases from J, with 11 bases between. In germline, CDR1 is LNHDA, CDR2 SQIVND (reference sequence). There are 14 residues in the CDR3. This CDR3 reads CASRVWGGNQPQHF. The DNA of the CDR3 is TGTGCCAGTAGAGTCTGGGGGGGCAATCAGCCCCAGCATTTT.

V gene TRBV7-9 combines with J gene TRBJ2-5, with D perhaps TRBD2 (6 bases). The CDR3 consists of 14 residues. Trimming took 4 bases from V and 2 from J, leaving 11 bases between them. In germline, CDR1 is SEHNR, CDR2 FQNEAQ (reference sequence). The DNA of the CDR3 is TGTGCCAGCAGCTCCTTACGGGGGCAAGAGACCCAGTACTTC. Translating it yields CASSSLRGQETQYF.

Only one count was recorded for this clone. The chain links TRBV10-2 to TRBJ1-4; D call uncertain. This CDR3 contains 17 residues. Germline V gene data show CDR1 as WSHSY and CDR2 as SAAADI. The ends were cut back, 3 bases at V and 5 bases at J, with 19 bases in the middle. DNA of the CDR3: TGCGCCAGCAGTGAAAACTGGCGGGAGGACTGGAATGAAAAACTGTTTTTT. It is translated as CASSENWREDWNEKLFF.

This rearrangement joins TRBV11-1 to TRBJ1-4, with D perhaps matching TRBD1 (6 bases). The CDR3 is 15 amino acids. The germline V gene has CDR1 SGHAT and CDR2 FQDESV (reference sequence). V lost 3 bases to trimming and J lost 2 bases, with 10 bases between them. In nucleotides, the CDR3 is TGTGCCAGCAGCTTGCTCCAGGGGACTAATGAAAAACTGTTTTTT. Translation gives CASSLLQGTNEKLFF.

CDR3 DNA sequence: TGTGCCAGCAGCGTCACTAGCACCGGAGAGACCCAGTACTTC. Protein: CASSVTSTGETQYF. J is TRBJ2-5 and V is TRBV9; D may be TRBD2 (6 bases). Germline values: CDR1 SGDLS, CDR2 YYNGEE. V dropped 2 bases and J dropped 4 bases, with 12 bases sitting between them. The CDR3 has 14 amino acids.

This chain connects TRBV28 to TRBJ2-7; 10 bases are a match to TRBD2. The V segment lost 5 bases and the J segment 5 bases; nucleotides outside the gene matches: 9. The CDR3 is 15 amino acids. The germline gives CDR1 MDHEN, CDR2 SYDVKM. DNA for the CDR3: TGTGCCAGCAGTCGTTACGGGACTAGCGATAACGAGCAGTACTTC. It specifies CASSRYGTSDNEQYF. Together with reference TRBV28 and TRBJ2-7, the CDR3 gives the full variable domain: DVKVTQSSRYLVKRTGEKVFLECVQDMDHENMFWYRQDPGLGLRLIYFSYDVKMKEKGDIPEGYSVSREKKERFSLILESASTNQTSMYLCASSRYGTSDNEQYFGPGTRLTVT.

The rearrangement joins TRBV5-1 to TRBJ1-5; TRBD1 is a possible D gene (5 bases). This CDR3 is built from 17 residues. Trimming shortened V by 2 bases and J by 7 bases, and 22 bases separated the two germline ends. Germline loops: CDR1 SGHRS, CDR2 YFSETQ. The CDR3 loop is CASSLRPPGDPPQPQHF. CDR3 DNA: TGCGCCAGCAGCTTAAGGCCCCCGGGGGATCCCCCACAGCCCCAGCATTTT.